The 6 T cell receptor beta chains below come from one sample, sequenced in a study of human thymus T cells. Generated by immunoSEQ multiplex PCR, the TCRdb table keeps only in-frame clones and is missing some. Seen here are 75,000 to 90,000 clones, approximately 96% observed once, and the top ten hold approximately 0.03%. Corrective heart surgery yielded resections, and these provided the thymus tissue. Sample: thymus tissue. The source is a boy in the first two years of life with a congenital heart defect but otherwise immunologically healthy.

This chain uses TRBV7-2 with TRBJ2-1; TRBD2 aligns across 8 bases. Unmatched junction bases numbered 3, after V lost 3 bases and J lost 5 bases. Germline CDR1 is SGHTA and CDR2 is FQGNSA. The CDR3 length is 14 residues. CDR3 in amino acids: CASSFHSGDNEQFF. The CDR3 DNA reads TGTGCCAGCAGCTTCCATAGCGGGGACAATGAGCAGTTCTTC.

The genes are TRBV28 and TRBJ2-2, with 8 bases lining up with TRBD1. The CDR3 consists of 15 residues. In germline, CDR1 is MDHEN, CDR2 SYDVKM. V dropped 1 base and J dropped 5; count of bases not matched to a gene: 3. Here the CDR3 reads CASSLSDRVTGELFF. DNA of the CDR3: TGTGCCAGCAGTTTATCGGACAGGGTAACCGGGGAGCTGTTTTTT. Combining the CDR3 with reference TRBV28 and TRBJ2-2 gives the whole variable domain DVKVTQSSRYLVKRTGEKVFLECVQDMDHENMFWYRQDPGLGLRLIYFSYDVKMKEKGDIPEGYSVSREKKERFSLILESASTNQTSMYLCASSLSDRVTGELFFGEGSRLTVL.

The CDR3 coding sequence is TGTGCCAGCAGCTTAGACGGGGGTCGGGATACGCAGTATTTT. This codes for CASSLDGGRDTQYF. This rearrangement joins TRBV11-2 to TRBJ2-3, with a possible D match to TRBD2 (6 bases). The length of the CDR3 is 14 residues. The V end lost 0 bases, the J end lost 6 bases, and 10 bases lay between the germline ends. Germline CDR1 and CDR2: SGHAT and FQNNGV.

The gene calls are TRBV4-1 and TRBJ2-7, with D unresolved. The CDR3 sequence is 14 residues long. Per germline, CDR1 MGHRA and CDR2 YSYEKL. Deletions cut 1 base from V and 6 bases from J, with 13 bases between. In nucleotides, the CDR3 is TGCGCCAGCAGCCAAGGGGATGACTTGGGCGAGCAGTACTTC. The encoded protein is CASSQGDDLGEQYF.

This clone was seen only once. CDR3 nucleotide sequence: TGTGCCAGTAGTCCCGCGGCTGGGAGGGGGCAGGGGGGAGATACGCAGTATTTT. Translation: CASSPAAGRGQGGDTQYF. The chain employs TRBV19 and TRBJ2-3; either TRBD1 or TRBD2 may supply D (7 bases each). This CDR3 contains 18 residues. The V gene lost 5 bases and the J gene lost 5 bases, with 26 bases spanning the gap. Germline CDR1 and CDR2: LNHDA and SQIVND (reference sequence).

The genes are TRBV4-1 and TRBJ2-7; D may be TRBD1 or TRBD2 (6 bases each). This CDR3 comprises 16 residues. V dropped 0 bases and J dropped 2 bases, with 14 bases sitting between them. The germline V gene encodes CDR1 MGHRA and CDR2 YSYEKL. CDR3 bases: TGCGCCAGCAGCCAAGATGAAGGCGGGGACACCTACGAGCAGTACTTC. Translating it yields CASSQDEGGDTYEQYF.